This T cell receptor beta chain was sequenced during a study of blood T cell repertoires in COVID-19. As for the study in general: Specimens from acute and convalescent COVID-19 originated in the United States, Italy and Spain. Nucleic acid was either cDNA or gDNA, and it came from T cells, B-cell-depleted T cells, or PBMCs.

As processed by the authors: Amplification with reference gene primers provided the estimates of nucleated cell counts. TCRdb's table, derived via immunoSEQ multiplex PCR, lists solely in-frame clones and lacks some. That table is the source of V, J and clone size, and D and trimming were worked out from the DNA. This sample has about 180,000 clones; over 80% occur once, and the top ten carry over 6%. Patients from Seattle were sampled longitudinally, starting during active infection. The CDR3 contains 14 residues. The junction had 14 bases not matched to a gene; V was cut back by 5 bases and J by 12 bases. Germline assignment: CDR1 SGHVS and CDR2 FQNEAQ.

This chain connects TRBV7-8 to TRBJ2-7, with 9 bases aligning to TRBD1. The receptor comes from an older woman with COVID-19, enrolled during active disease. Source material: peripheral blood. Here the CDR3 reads CASSLEGQGERLYF. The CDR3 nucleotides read TGTGCCAGCAGCCTGGAGGGACAGGGCGAGCGTCTGTACTTC.